This T cell receptor beta chain was identified in a study of blood T cell repertoires in COVID-19. Overall study context: Some COVID-19 samples were acute and others convalescent; all came from the United States, Italy and Spain. From T cells, B-cell-depleted T cells, or PBMCs came the material, which was cDNA or gDNA.

In this sample, this clone turned up once. Study processing details: Amplifying reference gene primers gave estimates of nucleated cell counts. The method was immunoSEQ multiplex PCR; TCRdb's version includes in-frame clones alone and lacks a portion of them. V, J and clone size reflect that table, while D and trimming were determined from the DNA. Here the sample spans about 85,000 clones, around 90% being singletons. CDR1 and CDR2 from the germline V gene are SGHTA and FQGNSA. The CDR3 is made up of 15 amino acids. With 2 bases clipped from V and 7 bases from J, the junction kept 8 bases outside the gene matches.

The sample consisted of peripheral blood. The receptor comes from a woman older than 75 with active or convalescent COVID-19. The gene calls are TRBV7-2 and TRBJ2-1; 7 nucleotides line up with TRBD2. The CDR3 region is CASSLSSGGGNEQFF. CDR3 sequence (DNA): TGTGCCAGCAGCTTATCGTCGGGAGGAGGAAATGAGCAGTTCTTC. The entire variable domain, with the rest obtained from reference TRBV7-2 and TRBJ2-1, is as follows: GAGVSQSPSNKVTEKGKDVELRCDPISGHTALYWYRQSLGQGLEFLIYFQGNSAPDKSGLPSDRFSAERTGGSVSTLTIQRTQQEDSAVYLCASSLSSGGGNEQFFGPGTRLTVL.